The entry below gives a single T cell receptor (beta chain) sequence along with its context. Its specificity is unknown. This table comes from immunoSEQ multiplex PCR, and its TCRdb copy is limited to in-frame clones, with some not included. The sample consists of some 200,000 clones, about 95% of them appearing once. The sample is drawn from a study of T cell responses to AZD1222 COVID-19 vaccine. This CDR3 has 14 amino acids. Germline values: CDR1 KGHSH, CDR2 LQKENI. With 5 bases clipped from V and 2 bases from J, the junction kept 5 bases outside the gene matches. The study's findings and limits: Spike was spanned by vaccine-associated CD4 TCRs, which were dominant at 160-218 and 743-854. Samples come after the peak T cell response, not at day 14.

Sequenced material: peripheral blood, taken 28 days after the second dose of the MenACWY control vaccine. This TCR was sampled from an adult who received the MenACWY meningococcal vaccine as a control. The rearrangement links TRBV18 to TRBJ2-7; 8 positions match TRBD1. Here the CDR3 reads CASSKRDRPYEQYF. The CDR3 DNA reads TGTGCCAGCTCAAAACGGGACAGGCCCTACGAGCAGTACTTC. The full variable domain, its missing parts supplied by reference TRBV18 and TRBJ2-7, is NAGVMQNPRHLVRRRGQEARLRCSPMKGHSHVYWYRQLPEEGLKFMVYLQKENIIDESGMPKERFSAEFPKEGPSILRIQQVVRGDSAAYFCASSKRDRPYEQYFGPGTRLTVT.